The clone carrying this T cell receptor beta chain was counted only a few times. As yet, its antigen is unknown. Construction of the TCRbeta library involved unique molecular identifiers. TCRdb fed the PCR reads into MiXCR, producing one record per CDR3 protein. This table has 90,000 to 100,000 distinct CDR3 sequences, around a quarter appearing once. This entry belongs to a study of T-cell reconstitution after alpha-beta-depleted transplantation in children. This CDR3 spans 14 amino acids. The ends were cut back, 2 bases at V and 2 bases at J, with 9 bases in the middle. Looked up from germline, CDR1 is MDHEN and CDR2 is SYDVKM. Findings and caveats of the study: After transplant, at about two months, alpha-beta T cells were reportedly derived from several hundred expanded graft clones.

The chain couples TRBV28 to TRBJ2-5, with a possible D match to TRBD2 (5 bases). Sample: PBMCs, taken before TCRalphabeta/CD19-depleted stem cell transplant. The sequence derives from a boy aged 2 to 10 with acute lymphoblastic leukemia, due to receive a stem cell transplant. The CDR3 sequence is CASSLVGLQETQYF. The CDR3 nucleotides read TGTGCCAGCAGTTTAGTTGGACTGCAAGAGACCCAGTACTTC.